This T cell receptor beta chain emerged from a study of cytomegalovirus exposure and HLA in healthy donors. Study-wide background: The 500 to 750 first-cohort repertoires and the 120 or so validation repertoires shared the same platform, a later analysis reported. Study-level findings and limits: TCR beta chains numbering approximately 150 were designated cytomegalovirus-associated. CMV antigen specificity of a few CMV-associated chains was confirmed in vitro.

Notes on this clone: Its antigen is undetermined.

The validation cohort, a group of around 120 subjects, included the donors and was separate from the approximately 650-subject first cohort. The CDR3 has 16 residues. The germline V gene has CDR1 SGHRS and CDR2 YFSETQ. V was trimmed by 0 bases and J by 6 bases, leaving 15 bases between them. The table came from immunoSEQ multiplex PCR; TCRdb's copy has only in-frame clones and leaves some out. This table holds 150,000 to 250,000 clones, around 80% found once. Sequencing used PBMCs. This sequence joins TRBV5-1 and TRBJ2-2; D might be TRBD1 (6 bases). This clonotype originated in a young woman in good health and CMV-seronegative. Here the CDR3 DNA reads TGCGCCAGCAGCTTGGACGTCAGGGGATGGGCCGGGGAGCTGTTTTTT. Amino acid sequence: CASSLDVRGWAGELFF.